This passage covers 15 T cell receptor beta chains from one sample sequenced in a study of cytomegalovirus exposure and HLA in healthy donors. 13 Jbeta primers and 60 Vbeta primers were used for the PCR. Produced via immunoSEQ multiplex PCR; TCRdb's table is partial and in-frame only. The sample lists tens of thousands of clones, around 78% seen once, with less than 7.5% in the top ten. Sequencing used PBMCs. Every receptor here comes from a man aged 50-59 years in good health and CMV-seronegative.

The chain uses TRBV29-1 and TRBJ2-5, with 11 bases lining up with TRBD1. This CDR3 is built from 14 residues. V lost 6 bases, J lost 5 bases, and 8 bases stayed unmatched. In germline, CDR1 is SQVTM, CDR2 ANQGSEA. CDR3: CSVQDRGRWETQYF. CDR3 sequence (DNA): TGCAGCGTACAGGACAGGGGGCGCTGGGAGACCCAGTACTTC. Complete variable domain (other parts from reference TRBV29-1 and TRBJ2-5): SAVISQKPSRDICQRGTSLTIQCQVDSQVTMMFWYRQQPGQSLTLIATANQGSEATYESGFVIDKFPISRPNLTFSTLTVSNMSPEDSSIYLCSVQDRGRWETQYFGPGTRLLVL.

The rearrangement uses TRBV7-8 and TRBJ1-4; D is possibly TRBD1 (5 bases). The CDR3 extends over 15 amino acids. The germline CDR1 and CDR2 sequences are SGHVS and FQNEAQ. Between the trimmed V and J ends, which lost 2 bases and 8 bases, there was a span of 15 bases. The CDR3 loop reads CASSLTDNLKEKLFF. The CDR3, as DNA: TGTGCCAGCAGCTTAACGGACAATCTGAAAGAAAAACTGTTTTTT.

The chain is built from TRBV30 and TRBJ1-5, with D possibly TRBD1 on 5 matching bases. This CDR3 is 14 amino acids long. Germline V gene data show CDR1 as GTSNPN and CDR2 as SVGIG (reference sequence). The germline V and J ends were trimmed by 1 base and 1 base, with 8 bases remaining between them. CDR3 nucleotide sequence: TGTGCCTGGAGTGAGGGACTGAGCAATCAGCCCCAGCATTTT. It encodes CAWSEGLSNQPQHF.

The chain recombines TRBV18 with TRBJ2-5, with D unresolved. CDR3 length: 13 amino acids. V shed 3 bases and J shed 2 bases, with 7 bases lying between them. Looked up from germline, CDR1 is KGHSH and CDR2 is LQKENI. CDR3 in amino acids: CASSPTYQETQYF. The CDR3 region has the DNA TGTGCCAGCTCACCCACTTATCAAGAGACCCAGTACTTC. Based on the CDR3 plus reference TRBV18 and TRBJ2-5, the full variable domain is NAGVMQNPRHLVRRRGQEARLRCSPMKGHSHVYWYRQLPEEGLKFMVYLQKENIIDESGMPKERFSAEFPKEGPSILRIQQVVRGDSAAYFCASSPTYQETQYFGPGTRLLVL.

This chain uses TRBV7-8 with TRBJ1-5; the D is unclear. The CDR3 has 15 residues. Per the germline V gene, CDR1 is SGHVS and CDR2 is FQNEAQ. Trimming pared 1 base from V and 0 bases from J, leaving 7 bases between. The CDR3 sequence: CASSLGWASNQPQHF. The DNA for the CDR3 is TGTGCCAGCAGCTTAGGTTGGGCTAGCAATCAGCCCCAGCATTTT.

This clone was seen only once. The sample carries other DNA sequences with the same CDR3. The J gene is TRBJ2-2, the V gene TRBV20-1; D not certain. Germline CDR1 and CDR2: DFQATT and SNEGSKA (reference sequence). The V end was cut by 6 bases, the J end by 3 bases, with 5 bases between. The length of the CDR3 is 11 residues. CDR3 residues: CSARDTGELFF. DNA of the CDR3: TGCAGTGCGCGAGACACCGGGGAGCTGTTTTTT.

The chain joins TRBV29-1 to TRBJ2-4; the match to TRBD2 covers 11 bases. The V gene's germline CDR1 is SQVTM and CDR2 ANQGSEA. The CDR3 consists of 13 residues. V lost 7 bases to trimming and J lost 8 bases; unmatched junction nucleotides: 7. The CDR3 region is CSALAGGGDIQYF. As DNA, the CDR3 is TGCAGCGCTTTAGCGGGAGGGGGGGACATTCAGTACTTC.

This sequence joins TRBV5-8 and TRBJ1-1; the D is unclear. Germline V gene data show CDR1 as SGHTS and CDR2 as YDEGEE. The V gene lost 4 bases and the J gene lost 0 bases, with 10 bases spanning the gap. The CDR3 is 14 residues long. The CDR3 region has the DNA TGTGCCAGCAGCGAAGAGCCCATGAACACTGAAGCTTTCTTT. Amino acid sequence: CASSEEPMNTEAFF.

The gene calls are TRBV10-1 and TRBJ1-1; no reliable D call. V shed 11 bases and J shed 1 base, with 17 bases lying between them. This CDR3 contains 14 residues. Germline assignment: CDR1 WNHNN and CDR2 SYGVQD (reference sequence). CDR3 in amino acids: CAGSRGLGNTEAFF. The CDR3 coding sequence is TGCGCCGGATCCCGAGGGTTGGGGAACACTGAAGCTTTCTTT.

This clone was seen only a few times. The V gene is TRBV7-6, the J gene TRBJ1-1, with no clear D. The CDR3 contains 14 residues. Germline V gene data show CDR1 as SGHVS and CDR2 as FNYEAQ. Trimming removed 2 bases at V and 4 bases at J, with 11 bases between. CDR3 region: CASSLSPGGTEAFF. CDR3 nucleotide sequence: TGTGCCAGCAGCTTATCCCCGGGAGGCACTGAAGCTTTCTTT.

The chain uses TRBV5-1 and TRBJ1-1; D is ambiguous. The V end was cut by 1 base, the J end by 2 bases, with 6 bases between. The CDR3 contains 13 residues. The germline CDR1 and CDR2 sequences are SGHRS and YFSETQ. The DNA of the CDR3 is TGCGCCAGCAGCTTGTCCCCAAACACTGAAGCTTTCTTT. It translates to CASSLSPNTEAFF.

The J gene is TRBJ2-1, the V gene TRBV14; TRBD2 matches at 8 bases. Unmatched junction bases numbered 9, after V lost 8 bases and J lost 3 bases. CDR3 length equals 15 residues. The germline gives CDR1 SGHDN, CDR2 FVKESK. The CDR3 DNA reads as TGTGCCAGCGGGACTCGCGGGGGGATCTACAATGAGCAGTTCTTC. Translated, it gives CASGTRGGIYNEQFF.

The J gene is TRBJ1-5, the V gene TRBV9; the D gene is possibly TRBD1 (6 bases). Trimming stripped 0 bases from V and 4 bases from J, with 8 bases between. The germline V gene encodes CDR1 SGDLS and CDR2 YYNGEE. The CDR3 has 14 amino acids. For the CDR3, the DNA is TGTGCCAGCAGCGTAGATCAGGGGAATCAGCCCCAGCATTTT. As protein: CASSVDQGNQPQHF.

The chain couples TRBV4-2 to TRBJ2-2, with TRBD1 identical over 8 bases. The CDR3 has 17 residues. The J segment lost 3 bases and the V segment lost 1 base, leaving 7 bases of the junction unmatched. Germline assignment: CDR1 LGHNA and CDR2 YNFKEQ. The CDR3 coding sequence is TGTGCCAGCAGCCAAGCAGGGGGCGAACCCTACACCGGGGAGCTGTTTTTT. Translation gives CASSQAGGEPYTGELFF.

The chain employs TRBV7-9 and TRBJ1-1, with TRBD1 identical over 8 bases. The V gene end was trimmed by 5 bases and the J gene end by 2 bases; junction bases not matched to a gene: 7. Germline CDR1 is SEHNR and CDR2 is FQNEAQ (reference sequence). This CDR3 comprises 15 residues. The CDR3 loop is CASSANRGGNTEAFF. DNA of the CDR3: TGTGCCAGCAGCGCCAACAGGGGGGGCAACACTGAAGCTTTCTTT. The full variable domain, completed using reference TRBV7-9 and TRBJ1-1, is DTGVSQNPRHKITKRGQNVTFRCDPISEHNRLYWYRQTLGQGPEFLTYFQNEAQLEKSRLLSDRFSAERPKGSFSTLEIQRTEQGDSAMYLCASSANRGGNTEAFFGQGTRLTVV.